Below, 32 T cell receptor beta chains from the same sample are listed, as sequenced in a study of blood T cell repertoires in COVID-19. Only in-frame clones appear in the TCRdb table, and some are missing; sequencing was by immunoSEQ multiplex PCR. The sample lists fewer than 400,000 clones; around nine tenths were seen once. The sample taken for sequencing was PBMCs or T cells enriched from blood (not recorded which). These TCRs come from a woman between 50 and 59 years old who had recovered from COVID-19.

The chain couples TRBV6-2 or TRBV6-3 to TRBJ1-2; TRBD1 is a possible D gene (6 bases). Germline lookup yields CDR1 MNHEY and CDR2 SVGEGT. CDR3 length: 14 residues. The V and J ends lost 2 bases and 7 bases respectively, with 14 bases between them. CDR3 nucleotides: TGTGCCAGCAGTTACAGGGGGTCAGGTCTTGGCTACACCTTC. Amino acid sequence: CASSYRGSGLGYTF.

This clone showed up just once. The genes are TRBV2 and TRBJ1-2; 9 positions agree with TRBD1. Trimming cost V 7 bases and J 4 bases; bases outside gene matches: 4. Germline CDR1 and CDR2: SNHLY and FYNNEI. This CDR3 spans 13 amino acids. The DNA for the CDR3 is TGTGCCAGCATGACAGGGGGGATCTATGGCTACACCTTC. This encodes CASMTGGIYGYTF.

The rearrangement links TRBV14 to TRBJ2-3, with D possibly TRBD2 on 6 matching bases. Germline V gene data show CDR1 as SGHDN and CDR2 as FVKESK. The CDR3 is 13 amino acids. V was trimmed by 6 bases and J by 4 bases, leaving 11 bases between them. The CDR3 loop reads CASRGGTADTQYF. In nucleotides, the CDR3 is TGTGCCAGCAGAGGAGGGACGGCAGATACGCAGTATTTT.

This sequence joins TRBV27 and TRBJ1-2, with 10 positions matching TRBD1. CDR1 is MNHEY and CDR2 is SMNVEV in the germline V gene (reference sequence). The CDR3 totals 17 residues. Trimming at V came to 5 bases and at J to 4 bases, leaving 13 bases not matched to a gene. Here the CDR3 DNA reads TGTGCCAGCAGTAATATGGGACAGGGGTCCCCCGGCTATGGCTACACCTTC. Translation: CASSNMGQGSPGYGYTF.

The V and J genes are TRBV13 and TRBJ2-2; 7 positions agree with TRBD1. Germline V CDR1 and CDR2: PRHDT, FYEKMQ (reference sequence). CDR3 length: 17 amino acids. V shed 3 bases and J 3 bases; nucleotides not matched to a gene: 10. DNA for the CDR3: TGTGCCAGCAGCTTGGGACAGTTTAGGGACGACACCGGGGAGCTGTTTTTT. Translating gives CASSLGQFRDDTGELFF. Using reference TRBV13 and TRBJ2-2 for the parts outside the CDR3, the full variable domain is AAGVIQSPRHLIKEKRETATLKCYPIPRHDTVYWYQQGPGQDPQFLISFYEKMQSDKGSIPDRFSAQQFSDYHSELNMSSLELGDSALYFCASSLGQFRDDTGELFFGEGSRLTVL.

This clone was observed many times. The rearrangement uses TRBV2 and TRBJ1-2; possible D gene TRBD1, 6 bases. CDR3 size: 14 residues. V was cut by 7 bases and J by 4 bases, with 16 bases left in between. Per germline, CDR1 SNHLY and CDR2 FYNNEI. In DNA, the CDR3 is TGTGCCAGCAAAGAAGGACAGCAAACCTATGGCTACACCTTC. Its protein is CASKEGQQTYGYTF.

The genes are TRBV19 and TRBJ2-2, with TRBD1 as a possible D gene (7 bases). This CDR3 region has 16 residues. Germline assignment: CDR1 LNHDA and CDR2 SQIVND (reference sequence). Trimming stripped 3 bases from V and 6 bases from J, with 17 bases between. The CDR3 DNA is TGTGCCAGTAGTATGGAGGGGGACAGTTTTCCCGGGGAGCTGTTTTTT. This encodes CASSMEGDSFPGELFF. The full variable domain, in which reference TRBV19 and TRBJ2-2 provide the parts outside the CDR3, is DGGITQSPKYLFRKEGQNVTLSCEQNLNHDAMYWYRQDPGQGLRLIYYSQIVNDFQKGDIAEGYSVSREKKESFPLTVTSAQKNPTAFYLCASSMEGDSFPGELFFGEGSRLTVL.

The CDR3, as DNA: TGCGCCAGCAGCCCCCCGAGCAATCAGCCCCAGCATTTT. Amino acids: CASSPPSNQPQHF. This chain uses TRBV4-1 with TRBJ1-5; D gene uncertain. The CDR3 covers 13 residues. The V and J ends lost 4 bases and 1 base respectively, with 5 bases between them. The germline V gene encodes CDR1 MGHRA and CDR2 YSYEKL.

Note on this clone: A read error may account for a junction end that differs from germline. The chain employs TRBV14 and TRBJ2-1; possibly TRBD1 for D (6 bases). CDR3 size: 13 residues. CDR1 SGHDN and CDR2 FVKESK come from the germline V gene. CDR3: CASSWDTKGSVIF. The CDR3 DNA reads TGTGCCAGCAGCTGGGACACCAAAGGGTCCGTGATCTTC.

This clone was seen only a few times. The chain links TRBV7-9 to TRBJ1-3; TRBD1 agrees at 7 bases. Per the germline V gene, CDR1 is SEHNR and CDR2 is FQNEAQ (reference sequence). The V segment lost 2 bases and the J segment 0 bases; nucleotides outside the gene matches: 4. This CDR3 spans 16 amino acids. DNA for the CDR3: TGTGCCAGCAGCTTAACGGGACAGCCCTCTGGAAACACCATATATTTT. Translated: CASSLTGQPSGNTIYF. Full variable domain (rest looked up from reference TRBV7-9 and TRBJ1-3): DTGVSQNPRHKITKRGQNVTFRCDPISEHNRLYWYRQTLGQGPEFLTYFQNEAQLEKSRLLSDRFSAERPKGSFSTLEIQRTEQGDSAMYLCASSLTGQPSGNTIYFGEGSWLTVV.

The chain is built from TRBV3-1 (or the pseudogene TRBV3-2) and TRBJ2-2, with D perhaps TRBD1 (6 bases). Trimming shortened V by 3 bases and J by 0 bases, and 11 bases separated the two germline ends. Looked up from germline, CDR1 is LGHDT and CDR2 is YNNKEL (reference sequence). The CDR3 sequence is 16 residues long. This chain's CDR3 is CASSQRTVSNTGELFF. CDR3 coding DNA: TGTGCCAGCAGCCAGCGGACAGTGTCGAACACCGGGGAGCTGTTTTTT.

This chain uses TRBV6-4 with TRBJ1-2; no firm D call. Trimming shortened V by 6 bases and J by 1 base, and 15 bases separated the two germline ends. The CDR3 runs 15 residues. Germline CDR1 MRHNA, CDR2 SNTAGT. The CDR3, as DNA: TGTGCCAGCAGGAACGAGGCGGCGGGTAACTATGGCTACACCTTC. Translation: CASRNEAAGNYGYTF.

The CDR3: CASRESELYGYTF. The CDR3, as DNA: TGTGCCAGTAGGGAGTCTGAACTCTATGGCTACACCTTC. V gene TRBV19 combines with J gene TRBJ1-2; D gene uncertain. With 6 bases removed from V and 4 bases from J, the gap between germline ends came to 12 bases. Germline V CDR1 and CDR2: LNHDA, SQIVND (reference sequence). The CDR3 is 13 amino acids.

This clone appeared a few times. The rearrangement links TRBV28 to TRBJ2-7; the D gene is possibly TRBD1 (6 bases). This CDR3 has 16 residues. V lost 7 bases, J lost 0 bases, and 19 bases lay in between. Germline assignment: CDR1 MDHEN and CDR2 SYDVKM. The CDR3 protein is CASIPAQGQSSYEQYF. CDR3 DNA sequence: TGTGCCAGCATCCCCGCCCAGGGGCAAAGCTCCTACGAGCAGTACTTC.

The chain joins TRBV4-3 to TRBJ1-6, with TRBD1 matching over 10 bases. The germline V gene encodes CDR1 LGHNA and CDR2 YSLEER. V was pared by 5 bases and J by 10 bases, with 11 bases of the junction left unmatched. The CDR3 sequence is 16 residues long. The CDR3 sequence is CASSNHVGQGGSPLHF. The CDR3 coding sequence is TGCGCCAGCAGCAACCACGTAGGACAGGGGGGCTCACCCCTCCACTTT.

The chain recombines TRBV2 with TRBJ1-2; D gene ambiguous. The CDR3 loop spans 14 amino acids. Germline CDR1 SNHLY, CDR2 FYNNEI. V lost 7 bases and J 4 bases, leaving 16 bases between the germline ends. The CDR3 region has the DNA TGTGCCAGCACCCCTCTGGAGGGATTCTATGGCTACACCTTC. Residues: CASTPLEGFYGYTF. The whole variable domain, remainder taken from reference TRBV2 and TRBJ1-2, is EPEVTQTPSHQVTQMGQEVILRCVPISNHLYFYWYRQILGQKVEFLVSFYNNEISEKSEIFDDQFSVERPDGSNFTLKIRSTKLEDSAMYFCASTPLEGFYGYTFGSGTRLTVV.

The rearrangement joins TRBV6-5 to TRBJ2-7; tentatively, D is TRBD2 (5 bases). From germline, CDR1 is MNHEY and CDR2 SVGAGI. The length of the CDR3 is 13 residues. V shed 6 bases and J shed 3 bases, with 12 bases lying between them. The CDR3 region has the DNA TGTGCCAGCAGGGCCCGGGAACTCTACGAGCAGTACTTC. Protein product: CASRARELYEQYF.

The chain couples TRBV11-2 to TRBJ2-1, with TRBD1 matching 7 bases. V gave up 7 bases and J gave up 5 bases; unmatched junction bases: 11. Germline values: CDR1 SGHAT, CDR2 FQNNGV. CDR3 length: 15 residues. The CDR3 sequence: CASTPAGQVHNEQFF. The CDR3 DNA reads as TGTGCCAGCACCCCCGCTGGACAGGTGCACAATGAGCAGTTCTTC.

The J gene is TRBJ2-1, the V gene TRBV11-2, with TRBD2 identical over 15 bases. Germline-derived CDR1 and CDR2 are SGHAT and FQNNGV. Trimming took 3 bases from V and 8 from J; bases not matched to a gene: 8. The CDR3 is made up of 17 amino acids. DNA for the CDR3: TGTGCCAGCAGCTTCCCAGGACTAGCGGGGGGGATGGATGAGCAGTTCTTC. This sequence encodes CASSFPGLAGGMDEQFF.

CDR3 nucleotides: TGTGCCAGCAGCAATACCGGGACAAGGAATGAAAAACTGTTTTTT. This codes for CASSNTGTRNEKLFF. The chain links TRBV2 to TRBJ1-4; D possibly corresponds to TRBD1 (6 bases). Deletions cut 6 bases from V and 5 bases from J, with 16 bases between. Germline CDR1 is SNHLY and CDR2 is FYNNEI. The CDR3 is 15 amino acids.

V usage is TRBV11-2 and J usage is TRBJ1-3; D uncertain. CDR1 is SGHAT and CDR2 is FQNNGV in the germline V gene. The CDR3 contains 14 residues. Trimming took off 1 base at V and 4 bases at J, with 8 bases between the two ends. The CDR3 is CASSLVNFGNTIYF. CDR3 nucleotides: TGTGCCAGCAGCTTAGTTAATTTCGGAAACACCATATATTTT. Filled out from reference TRBV11-2 and TRBJ1-3, the complete variable domain reads EAGVAQSPRYKIIEKRQSVAFWCNPISGHATLYWYQQILGQGPKLLIQFQNNGVVDDSQLPKDRFSAERLKGVDSTLKIQPAKLEDSAVYLCASSLVNFGNTIYFGEGSWLTVV.

The rearrangement joins TRBV27 to TRBJ1-1; 9 bases match TRBD1. With V trimmed by 6 bases and J by 7 bases, 15 bases remained unmatched. The germline V gene encodes CDR1 MNHEY and CDR2 SMNVEV (reference sequence). The CDR3 runs to 16 residues. The CDR3 spells CASSRMGRDRANEAFF. In DNA form, the CDR3 reads TGTGCCAGCAGCCGTATGGGTCGGGACAGGGCGAATGAAGCTTTCTTT.

This chain joins TRBV30 and TRBJ2-1; possibly TRBD1 for D (7 bases). Germline V lookup: CDR1 GTSNPN, CDR2 SVGIG (reference sequence). There are 19 residues in the CDR3. The germline V and J ends were trimmed by 0 bases and 8 bases, with 29 bases remaining between them. The CDR3 bases are TGTGCCTGGAGTGTACGGGTCGCCCCAGGAGGGGGCGTAGGGGATGAGCAGTTCTTC. This sequence encodes CAWSVRVAPGGGVGDEQFF.

The chain has TRBV4-2 and TRBJ2-7; TRBD2 matches at 7 bases. This CDR3 region has 15 residues. Germline CDR1 is LGHNA and CDR2 is YNFKEQ. V dropped 0 bases and J dropped 3; count of bases not matched to a gene: 5. CDR3 sequence (DNA): TGTGCCAGCAGCCAAGATAAACTAGCGAGCTACGAGCAGTACTTC. The encoded protein is CASSQDKLASYEQYF.

This clone was counted at least ten times. The V and J genes are TRBV6-2 or TRBV6-3 and TRBJ2-3, with TRBD2 identical over 11 bases. V lost 3 bases, J lost 2 bases, and 1 base stayed unmatched. This CDR3 has 15 amino acids. The germline CDR1 and CDR2 sequences are MNHEY and SVGEGT. CDR3 loop: CASSYSGGATDTQYF. In nucleotides, the CDR3 is TGTGCCAGCAGTTATAGCGGGGGGGCCACAGATACGCAGTATTTT.

The chain joins TRBV5-1 to TRBJ1-1; 8 bases are shared with TRBD1. Per the germline V gene, CDR1 is SGHRS and CDR2 is YFSETQ. The CDR3 totals 15 residues. The junction had 15 bases not matched to a gene; V was cut back by 0 bases and J by 14 bases. The CDR3 loop is CASSLAGQGRSAIFF. The CDR3 coding sequence is TGCGCCAGCAGCTTGGCTGGACAGGGTCGATCAGCGATCTTCTTT. Together with reference TRBV5-1 and TRBJ1-1, the CDR3 gives the full variable domain: KAGVTQTPRYLIKTRGQQVTLSCSPISGHRSVSWYQQTPGQGLQFLFEYFSETQRNKGNFPGRFSGRQFSNSRSEMNVSTLELGDSALYLCASSLAGQGRSAIFFGQGTRLTVV.

The chain joins TRBV12-3 or TRBV12-4 to TRBJ1-1; no reliable D call. CDR3 length equals 12 residues. V gave up 10 bases and J gave up 0 bases, with 9 bases separating them. The CDR3 nucleotides read TGTGCCACCTCGGGGTTGAACACTGAAGCTTTCTTT. Protein sequence: CATSGLNTEAFF.

The chain uses TRBV19 and TRBJ1-5, with 8 bases aligning to TRBD1. Germline values: CDR1 LNHDA, CDR2 SQIVND (reference sequence). The CDR3 loop spans 13 amino acids. V lost 9 bases, J lost 3 bases, and 4 bases stayed unmatched. The CDR3 reads CASAGGFNQPQHF. CDR3 bases: TGTGCCAGCGCAGGGGGCTTCAATCAGCCCCAGCATTTT.

This chain uses TRBV20-1 with TRBJ2-7; no clear D gene. Germline V lookup: CDR1 DFQATT, CDR2 SNEGSKA (reference sequence). The CDR3 consists of 11 residues. V was cut by 3 bases and J by 4 bases, with 7 bases left in between. The CDR3, as DNA: TGCAGTGCTAGTATCGAGTACGAGCAGTACTTC. Translated: CSASIEYEQYF.

The J gene is TRBJ2-2, the V gene TRBV5-1; 8 bases are shared with TRBD2. This CDR3 contains 14 residues. The germline V gene has CDR1 SGHRS and CDR2 YFSETQ. V was clipped by 5 bases and J by 6 bases; unmatched bases: 6. The CDR3 nucleotides read TGCGCCAGCAGTACGGGACTAGTCGCCGGGGAGCTGTTTTTT. It yields the protein CASSTGLVAGELFF.

The chain couples TRBV7-9 to TRBJ2-1, with TRBD1 matching over 7 bases. The CDR3 contains 16 residues. The germline gives CDR1 SEHNR, CDR2 FQNEAQ (reference sequence). Trimming at V came to 6 bases and at J to 4 bases, leaving 12 bases not matched to a gene. The CDR3 DNA is TGTGCCAGCAGTTCTCTTTCCGGGACAGCATACAATGAGCAGTTCTTC. Its protein product is CASSSLSGTAYNEQFF.

The V and J genes are TRBV7-6 and TRBJ2-1, with a tentative D call TRBD2 (6 bases). Trimming removed 8 bases at V and 5 bases at J, with 25 bases between. CDR3 size: 17 residues. CDR1 is SGHVS, CDR2 FNYEAQ, per germline. The CDR3 DNA reads as TGTGCCAGCGGGTACTCCGGGTCCGGGACTTGGCACAATGAGCAGTTCTTC. Amino acids: CASGYSGSGTWHNEQFF.